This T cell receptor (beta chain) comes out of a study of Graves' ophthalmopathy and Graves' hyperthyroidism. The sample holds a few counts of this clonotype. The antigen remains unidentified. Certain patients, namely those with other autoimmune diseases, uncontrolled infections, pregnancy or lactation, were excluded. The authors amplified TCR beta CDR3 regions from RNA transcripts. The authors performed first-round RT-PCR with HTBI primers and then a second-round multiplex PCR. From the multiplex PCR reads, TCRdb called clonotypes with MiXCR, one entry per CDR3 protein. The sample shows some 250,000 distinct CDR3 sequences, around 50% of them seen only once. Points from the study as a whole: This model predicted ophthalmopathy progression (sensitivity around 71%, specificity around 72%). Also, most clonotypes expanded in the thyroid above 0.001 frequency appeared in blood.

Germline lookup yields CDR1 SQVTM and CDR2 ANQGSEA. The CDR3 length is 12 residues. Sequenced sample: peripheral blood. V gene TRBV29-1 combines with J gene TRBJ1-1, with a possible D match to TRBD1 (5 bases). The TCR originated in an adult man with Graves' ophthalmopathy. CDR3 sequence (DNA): TGCACCTCCGGCCGGCGGGGGGCTGAAGCTTTCTTT. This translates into CTSGRRGAEAFF.